The clone carrying this TCR beta chain turned up a few times. This sample stems from a study of response to subunit inactivated influenza vaccine. The CDR3 has 14 residues. With 3 bases removed from V and 5 bases from J, the gap between germline ends came to 13 bases. In germline, CDR1 is SGHTA, CDR2 FQGNSA. From the RT-PCR reads, TCRdb called clonotypes with MiXCR, one entry per CDR3 protein. The table has more than 450,000 distinct CDR3 sequences, around 11% seen once. The data were also submitted as part of a second study, on T cells expressing NK-cell markers. That work adds: Beta-chain TCR cDNA was generated via 5'RACE template switching with UMIs. Within several experiments, an anti-gamma-delta TCR antibody kept the sorting limited to alpha-beta TCR T cells. Of the CD8+ T cells in five or six donors, about 1.0-8% belonged to dominant NKG2C+ clonotypes. Whether expanded NKG2C-expressing T cell clones recognize HCMV is unknown.

This chain connects TRBV7-2 to TRBJ2-5; D gene uncertain. This sequence was found in a man aged 50-60 years who received an inactivated influenza vaccine. Specimen: PBMCs from blood, collected on the day of vaccination. CDR3 nucleotide sequence: TGTGCCAGCAGCTTGTCCCCTGTCGGGGAGACCCAGTACTTC. Its translation is CASSLSPVGETQYF.